This T cell receptor beta chain was documented in a study of shared clonotypes between healthy human individuals. Deletions cut 5 bases from V and 5 bases from J, with 7 bases between. The CDR3 runs 12 residues. In germline, CDR1 is SGHTA, CDR2 FQGNSA. In unsorted samples, genomic DNA was obtained using approximately 81 million PBMCs. The method was immunoSEQ multiplex PCR; TCRdb's version includes in-frame clones alone and lacks a portion of them. The table has hundreds of thousands of clones, 77% seen once. The chain recombines TRBV7-2 with TRBJ1-5; D is uncertain. This TCR came from a woman in her forties in good health. Some clones in this sample may be carry-over from other donors' samples. Sequencing was carried out using PBMCs. The DNA for the CDR3 is TGTGCCAGCAGCCGGACTGATCAGCCCCAGCATTTT. This encodes CASSRTDQPQHF.